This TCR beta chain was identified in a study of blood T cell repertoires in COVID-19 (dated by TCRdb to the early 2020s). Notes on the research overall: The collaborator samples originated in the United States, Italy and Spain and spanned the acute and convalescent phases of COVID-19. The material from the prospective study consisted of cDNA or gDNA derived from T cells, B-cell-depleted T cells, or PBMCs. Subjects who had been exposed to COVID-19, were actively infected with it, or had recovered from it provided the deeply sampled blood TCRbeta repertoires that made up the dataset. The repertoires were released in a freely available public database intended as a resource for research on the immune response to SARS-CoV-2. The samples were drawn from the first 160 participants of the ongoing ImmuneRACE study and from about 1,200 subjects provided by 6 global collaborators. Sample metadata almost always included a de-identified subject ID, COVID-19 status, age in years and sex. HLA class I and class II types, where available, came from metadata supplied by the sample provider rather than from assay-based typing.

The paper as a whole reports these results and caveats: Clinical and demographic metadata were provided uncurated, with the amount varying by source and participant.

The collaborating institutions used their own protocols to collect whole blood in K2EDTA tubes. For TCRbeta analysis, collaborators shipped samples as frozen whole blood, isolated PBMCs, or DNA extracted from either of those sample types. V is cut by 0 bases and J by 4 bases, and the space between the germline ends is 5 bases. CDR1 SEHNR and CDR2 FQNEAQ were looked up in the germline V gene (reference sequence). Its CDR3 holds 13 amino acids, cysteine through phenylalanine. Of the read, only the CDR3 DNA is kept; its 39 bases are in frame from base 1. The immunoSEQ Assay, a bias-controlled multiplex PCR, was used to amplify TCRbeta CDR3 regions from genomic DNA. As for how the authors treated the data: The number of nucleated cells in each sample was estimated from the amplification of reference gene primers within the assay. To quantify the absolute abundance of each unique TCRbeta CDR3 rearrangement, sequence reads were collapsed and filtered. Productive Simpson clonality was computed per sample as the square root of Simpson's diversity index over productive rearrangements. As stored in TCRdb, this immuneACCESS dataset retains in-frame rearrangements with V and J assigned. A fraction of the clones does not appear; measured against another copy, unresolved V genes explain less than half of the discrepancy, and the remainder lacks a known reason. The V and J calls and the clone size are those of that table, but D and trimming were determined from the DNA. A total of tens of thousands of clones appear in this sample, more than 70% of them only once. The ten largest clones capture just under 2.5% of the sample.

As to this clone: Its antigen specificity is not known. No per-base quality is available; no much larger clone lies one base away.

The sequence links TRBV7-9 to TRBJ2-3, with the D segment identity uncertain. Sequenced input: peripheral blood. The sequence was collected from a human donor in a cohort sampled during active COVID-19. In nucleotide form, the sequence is TGTGCCAGCAGCTTAGCAGGAGCAGATACGCAGTATTTT. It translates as CASSLAGADTQYF. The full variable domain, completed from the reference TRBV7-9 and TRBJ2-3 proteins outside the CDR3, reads DTGVSQNPRHKITKRGQNVTFRCDPISEHNRLYWYRQTLGQGPEFLTYFQNEAQLEKSRLLSDRFSAERPKGSFSTLEIQRTEQGDSAMYLCASSLAGADTQYFGPGTRLTVL.